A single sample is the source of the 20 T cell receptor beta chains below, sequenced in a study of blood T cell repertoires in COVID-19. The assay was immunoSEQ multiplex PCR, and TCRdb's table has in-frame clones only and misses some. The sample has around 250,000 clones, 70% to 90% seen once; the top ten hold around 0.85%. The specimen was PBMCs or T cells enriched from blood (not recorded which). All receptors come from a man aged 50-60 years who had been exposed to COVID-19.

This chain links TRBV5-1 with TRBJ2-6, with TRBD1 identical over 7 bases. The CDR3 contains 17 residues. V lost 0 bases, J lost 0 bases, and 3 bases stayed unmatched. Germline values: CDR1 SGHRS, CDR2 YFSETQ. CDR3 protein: CASSLAGTASGANVLTF. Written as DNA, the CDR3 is TGCGCCAGCAGCTTGGCCGGGACAGCCTCTGGGGCCAACGTCCTGACTTTC.

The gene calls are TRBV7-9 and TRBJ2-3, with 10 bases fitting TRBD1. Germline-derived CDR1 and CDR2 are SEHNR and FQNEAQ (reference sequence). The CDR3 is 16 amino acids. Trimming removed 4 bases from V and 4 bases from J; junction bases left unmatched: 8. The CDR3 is CASSSRGQGVPDTQYF. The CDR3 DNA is TGTGCCAGCAGCTCTCGCGGACAGGGGGTCCCAGATACGCAGTATTTT.

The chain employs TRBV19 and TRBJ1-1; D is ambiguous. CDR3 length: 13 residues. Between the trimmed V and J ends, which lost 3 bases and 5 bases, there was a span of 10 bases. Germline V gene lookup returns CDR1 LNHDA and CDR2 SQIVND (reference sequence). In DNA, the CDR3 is TGTGCCAGTAGTATCGGTTGGCGGACTGAAGCTTTCTTT. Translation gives CASSIGWRTEAFF.

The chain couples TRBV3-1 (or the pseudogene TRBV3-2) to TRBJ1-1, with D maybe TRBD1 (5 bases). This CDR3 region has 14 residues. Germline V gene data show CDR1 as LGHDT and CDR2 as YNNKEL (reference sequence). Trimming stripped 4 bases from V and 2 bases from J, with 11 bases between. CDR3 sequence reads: CASSLSGGNTEAFF. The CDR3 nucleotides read TGTGCCAGCAGCCTTTCGGGGGGTAACACTGAAGCTTTCTTT.

The DNA of the CDR3 is TGTGCCACCAGCAGAGATCAGGGCGACGGACGGAGAAATGAAAAACTGTTTTTT. This sequence encodes CATSRDQGDGRRNEKLFF. J is TRBJ1-4 and V is TRBV15; perhaps TRBD1 as D (5 bases). Trimming shortened V by 0 bases and J by 5 bases, and 19 bases separated the two germline ends. Germline loops: CDR1 LNHNV, CDR2 YYDKDF (reference sequence). The CDR3 is 18 residues long.

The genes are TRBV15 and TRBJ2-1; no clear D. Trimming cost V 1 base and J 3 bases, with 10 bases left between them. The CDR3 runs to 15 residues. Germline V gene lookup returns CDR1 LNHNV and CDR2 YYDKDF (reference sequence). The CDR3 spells CATSRVNTDYNEQFF. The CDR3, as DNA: TGTGCCACCAGCAGAGTTAATACAGACTACAATGAGCAGTTCTTC.

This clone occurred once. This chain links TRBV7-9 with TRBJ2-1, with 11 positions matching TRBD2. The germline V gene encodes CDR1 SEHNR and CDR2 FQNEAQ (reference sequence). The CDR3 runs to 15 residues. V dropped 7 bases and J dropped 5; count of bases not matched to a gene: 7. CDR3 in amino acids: CASKPRTSGHNEQFF. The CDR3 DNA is TGTGCCAGCAAACCTCGGACTAGCGGGCACAATGAGCAGTTCTTC.

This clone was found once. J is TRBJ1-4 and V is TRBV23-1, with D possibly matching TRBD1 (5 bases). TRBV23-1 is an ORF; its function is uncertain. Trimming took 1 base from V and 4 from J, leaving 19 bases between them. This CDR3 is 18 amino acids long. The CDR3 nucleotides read TGCGCCAGCAGTCAATGGACCGTGAGGGGACTGTTTAATGAAAAACTGTTTTTT. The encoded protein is CASSQWTVRGLFNEKLFF.

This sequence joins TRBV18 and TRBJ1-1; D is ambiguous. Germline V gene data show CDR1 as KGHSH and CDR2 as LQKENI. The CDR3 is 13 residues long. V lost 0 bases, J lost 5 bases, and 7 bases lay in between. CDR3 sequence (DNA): TGTGCCAGCTCACCACCGATGGAGACTGAAGCTTTCTTT. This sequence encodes CASSPPMETEAFF.

The CDR3 DNA sequence: TGTGCCACCAGCAGAGGGAACAGGGATGATCAGCCCCAGCATTTT. It yields the protein CATSRGNRDDQPQHF. The gene calls are TRBV15 and TRBJ1-5, with D perhaps TRBD1 (6 bases). The germline V and J ends were trimmed by 1 base and 5 bases, with 12 bases remaining between them. The CDR3 has 15 amino acids. Germline CDR1 LNHNV, CDR2 YYDKDF (reference sequence).

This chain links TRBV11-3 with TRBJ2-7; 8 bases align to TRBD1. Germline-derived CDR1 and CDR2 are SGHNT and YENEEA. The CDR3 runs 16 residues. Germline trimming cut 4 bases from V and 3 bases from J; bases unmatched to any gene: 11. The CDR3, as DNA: TGTGCCAGCAGCTCGGGACAGGCCTCAGGAAACTACGAGCAGTACTTC. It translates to CASSSGQASGNYEQYF.

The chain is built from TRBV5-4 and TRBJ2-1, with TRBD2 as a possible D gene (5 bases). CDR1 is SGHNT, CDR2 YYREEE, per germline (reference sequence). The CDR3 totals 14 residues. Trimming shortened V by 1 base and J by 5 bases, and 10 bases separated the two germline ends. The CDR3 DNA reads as TGTGCCAGCAGCTTGCTGGACGGGGACAATGAGCAGTTCTTC. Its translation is CASSLLDGDNEQFF.

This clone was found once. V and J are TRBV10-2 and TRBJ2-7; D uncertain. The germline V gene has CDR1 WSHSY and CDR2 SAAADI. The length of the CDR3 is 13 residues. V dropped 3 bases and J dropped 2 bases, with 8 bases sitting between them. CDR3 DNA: TGCGCCAGCAGTGAAGGAGTTCCCTACGAGCAGTACGTC. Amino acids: CASSEGVPYEQYV.

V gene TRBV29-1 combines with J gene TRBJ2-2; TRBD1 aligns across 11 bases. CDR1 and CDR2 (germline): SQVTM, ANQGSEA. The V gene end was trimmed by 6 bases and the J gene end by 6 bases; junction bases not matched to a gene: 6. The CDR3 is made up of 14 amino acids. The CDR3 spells CSVQRDRGSGELFF. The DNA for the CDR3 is TGCAGCGTCCAACGGGACAGGGGGTCCGGGGAGCTGTTTTTT.

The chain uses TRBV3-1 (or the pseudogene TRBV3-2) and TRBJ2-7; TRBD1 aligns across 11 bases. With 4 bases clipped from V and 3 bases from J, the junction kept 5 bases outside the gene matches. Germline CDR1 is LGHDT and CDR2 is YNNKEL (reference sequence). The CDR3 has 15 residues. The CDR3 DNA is TGTGCCAGCAGCCTATCGGGGACAGGGGGCTACGAGCAGTACTTC. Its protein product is CASSLSGTGGYEQYF.

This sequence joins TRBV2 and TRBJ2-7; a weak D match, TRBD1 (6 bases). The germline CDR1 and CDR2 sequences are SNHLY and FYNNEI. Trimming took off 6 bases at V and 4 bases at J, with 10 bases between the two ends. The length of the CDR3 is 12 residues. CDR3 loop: CASSQGGYEQYV. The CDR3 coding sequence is TGTGCCAGCAGCCAAGGGGGATACGAGCAGTACGTC.

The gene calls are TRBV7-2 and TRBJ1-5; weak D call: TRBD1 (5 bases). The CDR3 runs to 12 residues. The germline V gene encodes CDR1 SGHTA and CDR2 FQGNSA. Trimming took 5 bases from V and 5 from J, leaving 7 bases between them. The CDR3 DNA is TGTGCCAGCAGCGCAGGGTATCAGCCCCAGCATTTT. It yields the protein CASSAGYQPQHF.

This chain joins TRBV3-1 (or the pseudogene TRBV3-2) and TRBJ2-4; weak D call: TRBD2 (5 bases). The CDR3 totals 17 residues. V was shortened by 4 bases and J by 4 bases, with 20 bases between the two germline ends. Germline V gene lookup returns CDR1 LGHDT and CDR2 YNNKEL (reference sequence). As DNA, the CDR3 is TGTGCCAGCAGCCTGGAAAAGGGAGTCAAGGGAAAAAACATTCAGTACTTC. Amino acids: CASSLEKGVKGKNIQYF.

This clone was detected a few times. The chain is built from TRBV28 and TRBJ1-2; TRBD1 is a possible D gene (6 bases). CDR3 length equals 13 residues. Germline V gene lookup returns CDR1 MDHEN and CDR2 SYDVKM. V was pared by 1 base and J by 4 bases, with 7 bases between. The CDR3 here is CASSLSGAYGYTF. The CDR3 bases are TGTGCCAGCAGTTTATCAGGGGCCTATGGCTACACCTTC.

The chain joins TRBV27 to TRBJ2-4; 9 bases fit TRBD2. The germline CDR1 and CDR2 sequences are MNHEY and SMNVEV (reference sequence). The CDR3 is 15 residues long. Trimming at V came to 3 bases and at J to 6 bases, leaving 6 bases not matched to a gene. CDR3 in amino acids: CASSFQREVGNIQYF. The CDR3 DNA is TGTGCCAGCAGTTTCCAGCGGGAGGTTGGAAACATTCAGTACTTC.